The sequence of this T cell receptor beta chain was determined in a study of blood T cell repertoires in COVID-19. Study information: T cells, B-cell-depleted T cells, or PBMCs supplied cDNA or gDNA.

Germline V lookup: CDR1 MNHEY, CDR2 SMNVEV (reference sequence). The CDR3 runs 14 residues. Trimming removed 6 bases at V and 0 bases at J, with 11 bases between. Source study methods: The assay estimated nucleated cells by amplifying reference gene primers. Here immunoSEQ multiplex PCR was the method, and the copy in TCRdb shows in-frame clones only, minus some. The V and J calls and clone size were taken over from that table, and D and trimming were inferred from the DNA. The sample has 150,000 to 200,000 clones, over 75% seen once; the top ten hold about 0.77%. Everyone who took part was 18 to 89 years old, and they came from about 25 US areas. Two consecutive negative NP/OP PCR tests, clearance, or resolved symptoms defined Cohort 3 recovery.

Sequenced: PBMCs or T cells enriched from blood (not recorded which). The source of this sequence is a woman between 18 and 29 years old who had recovered from COVID-19. The genes are TRBV27 and TRBJ1-1; D is unresolved. For the CDR3, the DNA is TGTGCCAGCAGCCTCCTAGGCGTGAACACTGAAGCTTTCTTT. Amino acids: CASSLLGVNTEAFF.